These 28 T cell receptor beta chains share one sample of origin, sequenced in a study of shared clonotypes between healthy human individuals. Sequenced by immunoSEQ multiplex PCR; TCRdb stores in-frame clones only, minus some. The sample has over a million clones, around 78% seen once; the top ten hold roughly 0.61%. Sequenced material: memory CD4+ T cells from PBMCs. Indicated subset: CD45RA-negative fraction. The source is a man aged 18-30 years in good health. Some clones in this sample may be carry-over from other donors' samples.

The V gene is TRBV27, the J gene TRBJ2-1, with 7 bases matching TRBD2. CDR3 length equals 13 residues. The V and J ends lost 0 bases and 15 bases, in that order; junction bases with no gene match: 8. The germline CDR1 and CDR2 sequences are MNHEY and SMNVEV (reference sequence). The CDR3 region has the DNA TGTGCCAGCAGTTTATCGCTGGCGGGAGCCCCGTTCTTC. Translating gives CASSLSLAGAPFF.

The table lists this clone with many counts. V and J are TRBV7-2 and TRBJ1-1; D is unresolved. CDR3 length equals 13 residues. The germline V gene has CDR1 SGHTA and CDR2 FQGNSA. V lost 1 base and J lost 6, with 9 bases in between. The CDR3 nucleotides read TGTGCCAGCAGCTTAGGGCGGGCAGCTGAAGCTTTCTTT. Amino acid sequence: CASSLGRAAEAFF.

This chain joins TRBV11-2 and TRBJ2-7; no definite D call. The V gene's germline CDR1 is SGHAT and CDR2 FQNNGV. Trimming removed 1 base at V and 2 bases at J, with 15 bases between. The CDR3 contains 16 residues. DNA for the CDR3: TGTGCCAGCAGCTTAGCGTTAGTGGGCCGCCCCTACGAGCAGTACTTC. Protein sequence: CASSLALVGRPYEQYF.

This chain connects TRBV9 to TRBJ1-5, with D hard to call. This CDR3 is built from 13 residues. V was shortened by 4 bases and J by 5 bases, with 10 bases between the two germline ends. Germline CDR1 is SGDLS and CDR2 is YYNGEE. In DNA form, the CDR3 reads TGTGCCAGCAGCTCCCACATGGATCAGCCCCAGCATTTT. Its translation is CASSSHMDQPQHF.

Only a few counts were recorded for this clone. The V gene is TRBV28, the J gene TRBJ2-2; D is perhaps TRBD2 (6 bases). The CDR3 loop spans 16 amino acids. Trimming pared 6 bases from V and 2 bases from J, leaving 16 bases between. In germline, CDR1 is MDHEN, CDR2 SYDVKM. CDR3 sequence: CASRIGGDPNTGELFF. CDR3 DNA: TGTGCCAGCAGAATCGGAGGGGACCCAAACACCGGGGAGCTGTTTTTT. Supplemented by reference TRBV28 and TRBJ2-2, the full variable domain reads DVKVTQSSRYLVKRTGEKVFLECVQDMDHENMFWYRQDPGLGLRLIYFSYDVKMKEKGDIPEGYSVSREKKERFSLILESASTNQTSMYLCASRIGGDPNTGELFFGEGSRLTVL.

The V and J genes are TRBV29-1 and TRBJ2-5, with unresolved D. This CDR3 is built from 12 residues. V was trimmed by 2 bases and J by 7 bases, leaving 11 bases between them. The germline CDR1 and CDR2 sequences are SQVTM and ANQGSEA. The DNA for the CDR3 is TGCAGCGTTGAACACAGTGGTGGGACCCAGTACTTC. Amino acids: CSVEHSGGTQYF.

The chain uses TRBV5-1 and TRBJ2-7; 13 nucleotides match TRBD2. V trimming: 4 bases; J trimming: 5 bases; junction bases outside the gene matches: 6. This CDR3 contains 15 residues. CDR1 and CDR2 from the germline V gene are SGHRS and YFSETQ. CDR3 region: CASSATGTSGDEQYF. Written as DNA, the CDR3 is TGCGCCAGCAGCGCAACTGGGACTAGCGGGGACGAGCAGTACTTC.

The chain is built from TRBV5-5 and TRBJ1-2; D not resolved. Germline CDR1 and CDR2: SGHKS and YYEKEE (reference sequence). With 2 bases removed from V and 1 base from J, the gap between germline ends came to 6 bases. CDR3 length equals 13 residues. The CDR3: CASSFNGNYGYTF. The DNA of the CDR3 is TGTGCCAGCAGCTTCAACGGTAACTATGGCTACACCTTC.

The CDR3 protein is CASSQDWAGQSNTGELFF. The CDR3 DNA reads TGTGCCAGCAGCCAAGATTGGGCGGGTCAATCGAACACCGGGGAGCTGTTTTTT. The rearrangement joins TRBV4-2 to TRBJ2-2; TRBD2 might be the D (5 bases). The V end was cut by 0 bases, the J end by 0 bases, with 14 bases between. This CDR3 has 18 residues. Germline CDR1 LGHNA, CDR2 YNFKEQ.

CDR3 sequence (DNA): TGTGCCAGCAGCTTCAATCTCCGAGACTCCGAGCAGTACTTC. Translation gives CASSFNLRDSEQYF. J is TRBJ2-7 and V is TRBV5-8; D uncertain. From germline, CDR1 is SGHTS and CDR2 YDEGEE. This CDR3 comprises 14 residues. Trimming removed 2 bases from V and 6 bases from J, with 15 bases in between.

V and J are TRBV18 and TRBJ2-5; maybe TRBD2 (7 bases). Germline V gene lookup returns CDR1 KGHSH and CDR2 LQKENI. Between the trimmed V and J ends, which lost 7 bases and 5 bases, there was a span of 20 bases. The CDR3 is 15 amino acids. The CDR3 bases are TGTGCCAGCTTGAAGTCCCGGGGGGCGGTGGAGACCCAGTACTTC. Translating it yields CASLKSRGAVETQYF.

The rearrangement uses TRBV2 and TRBJ2-7, with a tentative D call TRBD1 (5 bases). This CDR3 has 14 amino acids. The V and J ends lost 11 bases and 1 base respectively, with 18 bases between them. CDR1 and CDR2 (germline): SNHLY, FYNNEI. CDR3 sequence (DNA): TGTGCCGGAAGTAGGGGCCGGAGTTCCTACGAGCAGTACTTC. The encoded protein is CAGSRGRSSYEQYF. Full variable domain (missing parts from reference TRBV2 and TRBJ2-7): EPEVTQTPSHQVTQMGQEVILRCVPISNHLYFYWYRQILGQKVEFLVSFYNNEISEKSEIFDDQFSVERPDGSNFTLKIRSTKLEDSAMYFCAGSRGRSSYEQYFGPGTRLTVT.

V is TRBV6-6 and J is TRBJ2-5; 7 bases agree with TRBD2. J was trimmed by 5 bases and V by 6 bases; bases with no gene match: 3. The CDR3 totals 12 residues. CDR1 and CDR2 from the germline V gene are MNHNY and SVGAGI (reference sequence). CDR3 bases: TGTGCCAGCAGCTTGCGGGGGGAGACCCAGTACTTC. Amino acid sequence: CASSLRGETQYF.

CDR3 sequence reads: CASLGQGASSAGYTF. CDR3 bases: TGTGCCAGCCTCGGACAGGGGGCATCGTCTGCCGGCTACACCTTC. V and J are TRBV9 and TRBJ1-2, with TRBD1 identical over 11 bases. This CDR3 has 15 amino acids. Germline V gene sequence: CDR1 SGDLS, CDR2 YYNGEE. Trimming cost V 7 bases and J 8 bases; bases outside gene matches: 13.

The chain uses TRBV19 and TRBJ1-1; 12 nucleotides align to TRBD1. The CDR3 contains 14 residues. Germline lookup yields CDR1 LNHDA and CDR2 SQIVND (reference sequence). Trimming removed 11 bases from V and 8 bases from J; junction bases left unmatched: 12. CDR3 nucleotides: TGTGCCGCAAGGGACAGGGGGCGCCTCACCGAAGCTTTCTTT. It is translated as CAARDRGRLTEAFF.

The V and J genes are TRBV7-3 and TRBJ2-2, with 8 positions matching TRBD1. The CDR3 runs to 16 residues. Germline V gene data show CDR1 as SGHTA and CDR2 as FQGTGA. V shed 5 bases and J 1 base; nucleotides not matched to a gene: 6. The CDR3 loop reads CASSPSGQGNTGELFF. CDR3 coding DNA: TGTGCCAGCAGCCCCTCTGGACAGGGGAACACCGGGGAGCTGTTTTTT.

This clone was recorded only once. The V call is TRBV29-1, the J call TRBJ1-2, with 8 bases aligning to TRBD1. CDR3 size: 12 residues. CDR1 is SQVTM and CDR2 is ANQGSEA in the germline V gene. V gave up 5 bases and J gave up 10 bases; unmatched junction bases: 9. The CDR3: CSVSRTGSAYTF. As DNA, the CDR3 is TGCAGCGTTTCCCGGACAGGGTCCGCCTACACCTTC.

The V call is TRBV5-6, the J call TRBJ1-1, with D unresolved. The CDR3 is 14 amino acids. Trimming took off 5 bases at V and 4 bases at J, with 15 bases between the two ends. CDR1 SGHDT and CDR2 YYEEEE come from the germline V gene. The CDR3 DNA sequence: TGTGCCAGCAGGCAAATCGGGTCGAGCACTGAAGCTTTCTTT. Its protein is CASRQIGSSTEAFF.

The chain recombines TRBV5-1 with TRBJ2-1; no clear D gene. The germline V gene has CDR1 SGHRS and CDR2 YFSETQ. The CDR3 has 14 amino acids. V was trimmed by 1 base and J by 5 bases, leaving 10 bases between them. CDR3 in amino acids: CASSLRTDDNEQFF. For the CDR3, the DNA is TGCGCCAGCAGCTTGCGGACGGATGACAATGAGCAGTTCTTC.

In this sample, this clone turned up many times. This chain joins TRBV9 and TRBJ2-5, with 8 bases that match TRBD2. Trimming at V came to 1 base and at J to 2 bases, leaving 4 bases not matched to a gene. The CDR3 has 15 amino acids. CDR1 SGDLS and CDR2 YYNGEE come from the germline V gene. This CDR3 reads CASSVTSGPQETQYF. The CDR3 DNA follows: TGTGCCAGCAGCGTAACTAGCGGACCGCAAGAGACCCAGTACTTC.

The V gene is TRBV29-1, the J gene TRBJ2-3; no definite D call. Germline loops: CDR1 SQVTM, CDR2 ANQGSEA. Deletions cut 5 bases from V and 1 base from J, with 7 bases between. The CDR3 loop spans 12 amino acids. The DNA of the CDR3 is TGCAGCGTTCGGCAGGGCACAGATACGCAGTATTTT. Its protein product is CSVRQGTDTQYF.

The chain uses TRBV28 and TRBJ2-7; no clear D gene. The CDR3 is 12 amino acids. V was shortened by 8 bases and J by 2 bases, with 10 bases between the two germline ends. Germline CDR1 reads MDHEN; CDR2 reads SYDVKM. The CDR3 bases are TGTGCCAGCCCAGTAAAAGCCTACGAGCAGTACTTC. Its translation: CASPVKAYEQYF.

The chain couples TRBV4-1 to TRBJ2-1; no definite D call. The germline gives CDR1 MGHRA, CDR2 YSYEKL. The V end was cut by 4 bases, the J end by 7 bases, with 8 bases between. CDR3 length: 12 amino acids. The CDR3 loop is CASSPSGNEQFF. The CDR3 nucleotides are TGCGCCAGCAGCCCCTCCGGGAATGAGCAGTTCTTC.

The chain is built from TRBV11-2 and TRBJ1-3; D is possibly TRBD1 (6 bases). Germline V gene sequence: CDR1 SGHAT, CDR2 FQNNGV. V lost 5 bases and J 0 bases, leaving 14 bases between the germline ends. The CDR3 has 16 amino acids. This chain's CDR3 is CASSGTRTASGNTIYF. DNA of the CDR3: TGTGCCAGCAGCGGTACTCGGACAGCCTCTGGAAACACCATATATTTT. Drawing the rest from reference TRBV11-2 and TRBJ1-3, the complete variable domain is EAGVAQSPRYKIIEKRQSVAFWCNPISGHATLYWYQQILGQGPKLLIQFQNNGVVDDSQLPKDRFSAERLKGVDSTLKIQPAKLEDSAVYLCASSGTRTASGNTIYFGEGSWLTVV.

CDR3: CASSDGPDREWETQYF. DNA for the CDR3: TGCGCCAGCAGCGATGGCCCGGACAGGGAGTGGGAGACCCAGTACTTC. The rearrangement links TRBV4-1 to TRBJ2-5; 8 bases line up with TRBD1. With 5 bases clipped from V and 5 bases from J, the junction kept 13 bases outside the gene matches. Germline CDR1 MGHRA, CDR2 YSYEKL. There are 16 residues in the CDR3.

On this clone itself: This likely traces to a read error, being one base from a far larger clone. Other nucleotide sequences from this sample produce the same CDR3. The rearrangement uses TRBV11-2 and TRBJ1-1, with a weak D call TRBD1 (5 bases). The CDR3 length is 13 residues. CDR1 SGHAT and CDR2 FQNNGV come from the germline V gene. The CDR3 DNA follows: TGCGCCAGCAGCCCCGGACAGAACACTGAAGCTTTCTTT. Its protein is CASSPGQNTEAFF.

The V call is TRBV7-8, the J call TRBJ1-5; D is perhaps TRBD1 (6 bases). The V gene's germline CDR1 is SGHVS and CDR2 FQNEAQ. The CDR3 contains 15 residues. Trimming removed 4 bases from V and 3 bases from J, with 13 bases in between. The CDR3 spells CASSWYRELNQPQHF. As DNA, the CDR3 is TGTGCCAGCAGCTGGTACAGGGAGCTCAATCAGCCCCAGCATTTT.

The J gene is TRBJ2-1, the V gene TRBV27; D might be TRBD1 or TRBD2, each matching 6 bases. Between the trimmed V and J ends, which lost 4 bases and 6 bases, there was a span of 16 bases. The CDR3 runs to 15 residues. CDR1 and CDR2 (germline): MNHEY, SMNVEV (reference sequence). The CDR3 reads CASSSRGGWGNEQFF. CDR3 bases: TGTGCCAGCAGTTCCCGAGGGGGGTGGGGCAATGAGCAGTTCTTC.